The 13 T cell receptor beta chains in this list originate from one sample, sequenced in a study of OX40 agonist ivuxolimab in advanced cancers. Repertoires were generated with immunoSEQ multiplex PCR, while TCRdb's copy carries only in-frame clones and drops some. The repertoire holds tens of thousands of clones, roughly 88% seen once, with around 2% in the top ten. The sample consisted of CD4+ or CD8+ T cells sorted from blood, taken in a trial of the OX40 agonist ivuxolimab. All receptors derive from an adult with an advanced solid tumor such as melanoma, head and neck, liver or kidney cancer.

The chain combines TRBV28 with TRBJ1-2; TRBD1 is a possible D gene (5 bases). CDR3 length: 17 residues. V was pared by 6 bases and J by 4 bases, with 24 bases between. Germline V gene data show CDR1 as MDHEN and CDR2 as SYDVKM. In DNA form, the CDR3 reads TGTGCCAGCAGCACACTACCCGGGACGGGGTTGGGCTATGGCTACACCTTC. This codes for CASSTLPGTGLGYGYTF.

The chain carries TRBV7-9 and TRBJ2-7; D may be TRBD1 or TRBD2 (5 bases each). Deletions cut 5 bases from V and 4 bases from J, with 15 bases between. Germline V CDR1 and CDR2: SEHNR, FQNEAQ (reference sequence). The CDR3 is made up of 14 amino acids. The CDR3 nucleotides read TGTGCCAGCAGCCCCGATGGGGGTCATTACGAGCAGTACTTC. It is translated as CASSPDGGHYEQYF.

The chain carries TRBV5-1 and TRBJ2-3; no firm D call. This CDR3 region has 14 residues. V was shortened by 2 bases and J by 3 bases, with 10 bases between the two germline ends. Germline V gene lookup returns CDR1 SGHRS and CDR2 YFSETQ. As DNA, the CDR3 is TGCGCCAGCAGCTTTAACATCGTGACAGATACGCAGTATTTT. This encodes CASSFNIVTDTQYF.

J is TRBJ2-7 and V is TRBV7-2; 7 positions match TRBD2. Germline trimming cut 2 bases from V and 3 bases from J; bases unmatched to any gene: 7. Germline V lookup: CDR1 SGHTA, CDR2 FQGNSA. This CDR3 has 15 amino acids. The CDR3 protein is CASSLSSLADYEQYF. CDR3 nucleotide sequence: TGTGCCAGCAGCTTAAGTTCCCTAGCGGACTACGAGCAGTACTTC. Looking up the rest from reference TRBV7-2 and TRBJ2-7 gives the full variable domain: GAGVSQSPSNKVTEKGKDVELRCDPISGHTALYWYRQSLGQGLEFLIYFQGNSAPDKSGLPSDRFSAERTGGSVSTLTIQRTQQEDSAVYLCASSLSSLADYEQYFGPGTRLTVT.

CDR3 nucleotide sequence: TGTGCCAGCAGCCAGGACAGTGTTTGGAAAGAGACCCAGTACTTC. It codes for CASSQDSVWKETQYF. J is TRBJ2-5 and V is TRBV21-1; the table assigns TRBD1, which was not confirmed against the DNA. TRBV21-1 is noted as a pseudogene. This CDR3 is 15 amino acids long.

Turning to this clone: In the same sample, other DNA sequences code for this CDR3. This chain joins TRBV18 and TRBJ1-2; D is ambiguous. Germline loops: CDR1 KGHSH, CDR2 LQKENI. V was shortened by 5 bases and J by 5 bases, with 9 bases between the two germline ends. The CDR3 is 12 residues long. In DNA form, the CDR3 reads TGTGCCAGCTCAGAATCAGGATATGGCTACACCTTC. Its protein product is CASSESGYGYTF.

The V call is TRBV4-1, the J call TRBJ1-6, with D possibly being TRBD1 (5 bases). The germline CDR1 and CDR2 sequences are MGHRA and YSYEKL. This CDR3 spans 15 amino acids. With 0 bases removed from V and 7 bases from J, the gap between germline ends came to 10 bases. The CDR3 loop reads CASSQEGVGNSPLHF. DNA of the CDR3: TGCGCCAGCAGCCAAGAAGGGGTTGGGAATTCACCCCTCCACTTT.

The V and J genes are TRBV5-4 and TRBJ2-7; 7 bases line up with TRBD1. This CDR3 contains 16 residues. In germline, CDR1 is SGHNT, CDR2 YYREEE (reference sequence). V shed 7 bases, J shed 2 bases, and the junction held 15 bases outside the gene matches. The CDR3 is CASAKDRVLTPYEQYF. The CDR3 DNA is TGTGCCAGCGCCAAAGACAGGGTACTTACCCCCTACGAGCAGTACTTC.

The V and J genes are TRBV28 and TRBJ1-2; D not certain. Trimming took off 0 bases at V and 4 bases at J, with 3 bases between the two ends. The CDR3 contains 12 residues. Germline CDR1 and CDR2: MDHEN and SYDVKM. CDR3 coding DNA: TGTGCCAGCAGTTTATGGTCCTATGGCTACACCTTC. This translates into CASSLWSYGYTF.

This sequence joins TRBV28 and TRBJ2-1, with 10 bases aligning to TRBD2. Germline V gives CDR1 MDHEN, CDR2 SYDVKM. The V gene end was trimmed by 4 bases and the J gene end by 9 bases; junction bases not matched to a gene: 6. This CDR3 contains 14 residues. The chain's CDR3 is CASSSLTSGVEQFF. As DNA, the CDR3 is TGTGCCAGCAGTTCCCTCACTAGCGGGGTTGAGCAGTTCTTC.

The V gene is TRBV10-3, the J gene TRBJ2-6; D not resolved. V lost 0 bases, J lost 2 bases, and 8 bases lay in between. The CDR3 extends over 16 amino acids. Germline lookup yields CDR1 ENHRY and CDR2 SYGVKD. CDR3 coding DNA: TGTGCCATCAGTGAGTCTGGTGGGGCTGGGGCCAACGTCCTGACTTTC. Residues: CAISESGGAGANVLTF.

This clone was seen just once. The chain is built from TRBV6-6 and TRBJ1-4; no definite D call. The ends were cut back, 0 bases at V and 7 bases at J, with 6 bases in the middle. Germline V gives CDR1 MNHNY, CDR2 SVGAGI (reference sequence). The CDR3 length is 13 residues. The CDR3 nucleotides are TGTGCCAGCAGTTACTCGGCAGGTGAAAAACTGTTTTTT. Protein: CASSYSAGEKLFF.

V gene TRBV25-1 combines with J gene TRBJ2-5; no definite D call. V lost 5 bases and J lost 2, with 15 bases in between. The CDR3 runs 15 residues. Germline loops: CDR1 MGHDK, CDR2 SYGVNS. The CDR3 spells CASSKVRGRQETQYF. CDR3 nucleotides: TGTGCCAGCAGTAAGGTCCGCGGCAGACAAGAGACCCAGTACTTC.